This T cell receptor beta chain came from a study of blood T cell repertoires in COVID-19. For the study at large: Acute and convalescent COVID-19 specimens originated in the United States, Italy and Spain. T cells, B-cell-depleted T cells, or PBMCs provided the cDNA or gDNA that served as material.

Per the original methods: Estimation of nucleated cell counts was performed using reference gene primer amplification. Data came from immunoSEQ multiplex PCR; TCRdb stores just in-frame clones and leaves some out. Clonal size and the V and J genes are those of that table, whereas D and trimming came from the DNA. The data hold around 160,000 clones, with approximately 80% observed a single time. This CDR3 comprises 14 residues. The germline gives CDR1 MNHEY, CDR2 SMNVEV (reference sequence). Trimming shortened V by 5 bases and J by 0 bases, and 11 bases separated the two germline ends. This chain uses TRBV27 with TRBJ2-7, with a tentative D call TRBD1 (5 bases). The specimen sequenced was peripheral blood. This TCR was recovered from a woman between 40 and 55 years old with active or convalescent COVID-19. DNA for the CDR3: TGTGCCAGCAGTCCTCCCAGGGCCTCCTACGAGCAGTACTTC. Its protein product is CASSPPRASYEQYF.